This T cell receptor (beta chain) derives from a study of T cells in Graves' hyperthyroidism and ophthalmopathy. Amplification of TCR beta CDR3 regions was performed using RNA transcripts as template. Researchers ran a first-round RT-PCR on the TCR CDR3 using the HTBI primer set. TCRdb fed the multiplex PCR reads into MiXCR, producing one record per CDR3 protein. The sample gives hundreds of thousands of distinct CDR3 sequences, 15% to 17% of which show up once; roughly 7.4% is in the top ten. At least ten counts were recorded for this clonotype. Graves' hyperthyroidism qualified as stable when ophthalmopathy did not progress within 18 months. V was pared by 6 bases and J by 5 bases, with 14 bases of the junction left unmatched. The germline CDR1 and CDR2 sequences are SNHLY and FYNNEI. This CDR3 spans 17 amino acids.

The TCR originated in a woman in her late teens or twenties with Graves' hyperthyroidism. Input material: blood. V is TRBV2 and J is TRBJ2-2; 8 bases are a match to TRBD2. The CDR3, as DNA: TGTGCCAGCAGGACCGGGCTCAGCGGGAGTTCAACCGGGGAGCTGTTTTTT. Translation: CASRTGLSGSSTGELFF.